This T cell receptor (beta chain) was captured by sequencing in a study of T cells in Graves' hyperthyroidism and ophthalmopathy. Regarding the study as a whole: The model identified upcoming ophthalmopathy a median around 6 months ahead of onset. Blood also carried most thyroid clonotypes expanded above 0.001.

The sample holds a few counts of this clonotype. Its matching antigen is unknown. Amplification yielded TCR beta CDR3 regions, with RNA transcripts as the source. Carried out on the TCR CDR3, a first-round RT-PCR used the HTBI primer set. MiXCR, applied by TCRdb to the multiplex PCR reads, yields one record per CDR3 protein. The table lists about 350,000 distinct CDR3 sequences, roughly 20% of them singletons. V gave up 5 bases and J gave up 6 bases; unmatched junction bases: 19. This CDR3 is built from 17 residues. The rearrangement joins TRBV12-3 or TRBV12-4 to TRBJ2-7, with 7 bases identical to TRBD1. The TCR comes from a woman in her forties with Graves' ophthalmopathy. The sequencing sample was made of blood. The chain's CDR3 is CASSPTPPMTGSGEQYF. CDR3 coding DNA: TGTGCCAGCAGTCCCACCCCTCCGATGACAGGGTCGGGCGAGCAGTACTTC.